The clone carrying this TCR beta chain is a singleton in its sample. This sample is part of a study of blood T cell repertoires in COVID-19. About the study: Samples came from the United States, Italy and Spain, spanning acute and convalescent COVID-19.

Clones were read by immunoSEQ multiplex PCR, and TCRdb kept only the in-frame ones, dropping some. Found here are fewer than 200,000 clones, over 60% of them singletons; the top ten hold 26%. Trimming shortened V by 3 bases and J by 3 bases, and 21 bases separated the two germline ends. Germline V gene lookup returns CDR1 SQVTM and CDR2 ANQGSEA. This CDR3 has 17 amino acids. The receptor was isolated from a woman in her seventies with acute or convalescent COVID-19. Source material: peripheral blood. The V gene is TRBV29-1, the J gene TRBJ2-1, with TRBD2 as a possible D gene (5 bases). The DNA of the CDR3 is TGCAGCGTTGATGGCCAGACTACGGGGAAATTCTACAATGAGCAGTTCTTC. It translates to CSVDGQTTGKFYNEQFF.